This T cell receptor (beta chain) derives from a study of OX40 agonist ivuxolimab in advanced cancers. General study points: In the expanded peripheral T cells, antigen specificity was never determined.

The CDR3 consists of 11 residues. The V and J ends lost 0 bases and 10 bases respectively, with 7 bases between them. Germline V gene sequence: CDR1 GTSNPN, CDR2 SVGIG (reference sequence). Sequencing used immunoSEQ multiplex PCR; TCRdb keeps in-frame clones, though not all of them. The sample has around 82,000 clones, roughly 88% seen once. As regards this clone: Its antigen is as yet unknown.

The V and J genes are TRBV30 and TRBJ2-1; the D is unclear. The sequence was collected from an adult with an advanced solid tumor such as melanoma, head and neck, liver or kidney cancer. The sample in question was CD4+ or CD8+ T cells sorted from blood, obtained in a trial of the OX40 agonist ivuxolimab. Here the CDR3 reads CAWSVEREQFF. As DNA, the CDR3 is TGTGCCTGGAGTGTCGAACGGGAGCAGTTCTTC.